This TCR beta chain was captured in a study of radiotherapy plus CTLA-4 blockade in lung cancer. Overall study: With over 25% of patients having disease control, objective responses were seen in about 19%.

Study-wide results and limits: Early blood T cell clone dynamics reportedly forecast response best, with interferon-beta. Radiotherapy was combined with ipilimumab, and tumor-derived TCR clones then expanded in blood.

Ipilimumab CTLA-4 blockade and focal radiation were given to patients with chemo-refractory metastatic non-small-cell lung cancer. Regarding this clone: Its antigen remains unknown.

Trimming cost V 4 bases and J 5 bases, with 15 bases left between them. Per the germline V gene, CDR1 is SGHRS and CDR2 is YFSETQ. CDR3 length equals 14 residues. Only in-frame clones appear in the TCRdb table, and some are missing; sequencing was by immunoSEQ multiplex PCR. The table includes 40,000 to 45,000 clones, 70% to 80% detected once. The material was peripheral blood, obtained from a patient treated with radiotherapy plus ipilimumab. This clonotype originated in a human donor with non-small cell lung cancer who had stable disease on radiotherapy plus ipilimumab. This chain uses TRBV5-1 with TRBJ2-5, with no clear D. CDR3 sequence: CASSPSPNQETQYF. The CDR3 nucleotides read TGCGCCAGCAGCCCGTCTCCGAATCAGGAGACCCAGTACTTC.